These T cell receptor beta chains were read from a single sample in a study of cytomegalovirus exposure and HLA in healthy donors. Libraries were prepared by immunoSEQ multiplex PCR; TCRdb keeps only in-frame clonotypes and omits some of them. The top ten clones hold approximately 2% of a sample with roughly 100,000 clones, around 72% of them seen once. Sequenced input: PBMCs. The source of these receptors is a man younger than 45 in good health and CMV-seronegative. CDR3s include the opening cysteine and the closing phenylalanine or tryptophan. D genes are given only for firm matches. Expanded clones get a size class; other rows say once, few or many, or leave the size out.

D,length,V,J,size,DNA,CDR3
TRBD2,15,TRBV7-6,TRBJ2-5,-,TGTGCCAGCAGCCCAACCGGGACTAGCGAGGAGACCCAGTACTTC,CASSPTGTSEETQYF
TRBD1,16,TRBV4-2,TRBJ1-6,-,TGTGCCAGCAGCCAAGTTTCGGTACAGGGGCATTCACCCCTCCACTTT,CASSQVSVQGHSPLHF
TRBD1,15,TRBV4-2,TRBJ1-2,-,TGTGCCAGCAGCCAGGATAGGGGGACAGTCTATGGCTACACCTTC,CASSQDRGTVYGYTF
-,15,TRBV6-1,TRBJ2-5,-,TGTGCCAGCACGCCGACGGACTACCTAGGAGAGACCCAGTACTTC,CASTPTDYLGETQYF
-,13,TRBV4-1,TRBJ2-5,-,TGCGCCAGCAGCCAAGACATCGGGGGGACCCAGTACTTC,CASSQDIGGTQYF
TRBD1,14,TRBV29-1,TRBJ1-5,-,TGCAGCGTTGCAAAAGGGGGCCGAGATCAGCCCCAGCATTTT,CSVAKGGRDQPQHF
-,16,TRBV4-1,TRBJ2-7,few,TGCGCCAGCAGCCAGGAATGGACTCGACTTTCCTACGAGCAGTACTTC,CASSQEWTRLSYEQYF
-,18,TRBV15,TRBJ2-1,-,TGTGCCACCAGCAGAGATATTCTGGCAGGGTCCCAGCCAAGGGTGCAGTTCTTC,CATSRDILAGSQPRVQFF
TRBD1,15,TRBV18,TRBJ1-1,-,TGTGCCAGCTCACCACGGGACAGGGTGGACACTGAAGCTTTCTTT,CASSPRDRVDTEAFF
-,16,TRBV7-8,TRBJ1-3,few,TGTGCCAGCAGTTTCAGGGAACATTCCTCTGGAAACACCATATATTTT,CASSFREHSSGNTIYF